This T cell receptor (beta chain) stems from a study of cytomegalovirus exposure and HLA in healthy donors. Overall study context: From 170 million or so T cells, an earlier analysis saw roughly 110 million unique TCR beta sequences. Overall study results and limits: Researchers reportedly found TCR beta sequences accurately predicted most subjects' HLA-A and HLA-B alleles. Among CMV-associated TCR beta chains, most appeared HLA-restricted in a later analysis.

Germline trimming cut 4 bases from V and 8 bases from J; bases unmatched to any gene: 12. The CDR3 spans 17 residues. CDR1 is SGDLS and CDR2 is YYNGEE in the germline V gene. A multiplex PCR was run with 60 Vbeta primers and 13 Jbeta primers. The table came from immunoSEQ multiplex PCR; TCRdb's copy has only in-frame clones and leaves some out. The sample gives almost 200,000 clones, roughly 83% of which show up once; around 0.38% is in the top ten. Comments on this clone: Antigen: not known.

The sample comprised PBMCs. V gene TRBV9 combines with J gene TRBJ2-1, with 13 nucleotides matching TRBD2. The TCR comes from a male donor in good health and CMV-seropositive. In DNA, the CDR3 is TGTGCCAGCAGCCCCGGGACTAGCGGGACAACCTGGGATGAGCAGTTCTTC. Protein sequence: CASSPGTSGTTWDEQFF.